These 17 T cell receptor beta chains were all obtained from the same sample, sequenced in a study of T cell responses to AZD1222 COVID-19 vaccine. Sequenced by immunoSEQ multiplex PCR; TCRdb stores in-frame clones only, minus some. Of 140,000 to 150,000 clones listed, about nine tenths are singletons. The starting material was peripheral blood, obtained on day 0 of MenACWY control vaccination. The receptors here all came from an adult in good health.

The chain recombines TRBV9 with TRBJ2-3; the D is unclear. CDR1 SGDLS and CDR2 YYNGEE come from the germline V gene. The CDR3 runs 13 residues. Trimming removed 4 bases from V and 6 bases from J, with 12 bases in between. The CDR3 DNA sequence: TGTGCCAGCAGCCTCGGTCCCGGCGATACGCAGTATTTT. It yields the protein CASSLGPGDTQYF.

V is TRBV7-9 and J is TRBJ1-5, with TRBD1 as a possible D gene (6 bases). V lost 4 bases to trimming and J lost 7 bases, with 8 bases between them. Germline CDR1 reads SEHNR; CDR2 reads FQNEAQ (reference sequence). The CDR3 runs 12 residues. The CDR3: CASSSRGQPQHF. The CDR3 DNA sequence: TGTGCCAGCAGCTCAAGGGGGCAGCCCCAGCATTTT.

The chain links TRBV24-1 to TRBJ2-1, with 7 positions matching TRBD2. Germline loops: CDR1 KGHDR, CDR2 SFDVKD. V lost 5 bases, J lost 4 bases, and 7 bases stayed unmatched. This CDR3 comprises 15 residues. The CDR3 nucleotides read TGTGCCACCAGTGGAGTCGAGCGGGAATACAATGAGCAGTTCTTC. Its protein is CATSGVEREYNEQFF.

The chain employs TRBV3-1 (or the pseudogene TRBV3-2) and TRBJ1-5; 7 nucleotides agree with TRBD1. Germline V gene data show CDR1 as LGHDT and CDR2 as YNNKEL (reference sequence). The CDR3 covers 14 residues. The trim removed 5 bases at V and 7 bases at J, leaving 8 bases unmatched. The CDR3 DNA reads TGTGCCAGCAGCGCAGGGGGAGGGTGGCAGCCCCAGCATTTT. Its translation: CASSAGGGWQPQHF.

CDR3 residues: CASRPTPFGTGELFF. In nucleotides, the CDR3 is TGTGCCAGCAGGCCGACCCCCTTCGGGACCGGGGAGCTGTTTTTT. V gene TRBV7-3 combines with J gene TRBJ2-2; no clear D gene. Trimming removed 6 bases from V and 5 bases from J, with 16 bases in between. The germline V gene encodes CDR1 SGHTA and CDR2 FQGTGA. The CDR3 totals 15 residues. The full variable domain, rest sourced from reference TRBV7-3 and TRBJ2-2, is GAGVSQTPSNKVTEKGKYVELRCDPISGHTALYWYRQSLGQGPEFLIYFQGTGAADDSGLPNDRFFAVRPEGSVSTLKIQRTERGDSAVYLCASRPTPFGTGELFFGEGSRLTVL.

The gene calls are TRBV19 and TRBJ2-2, with D perhaps given as TRBD1 or TRBD2 (5 bases each). The CDR3 extends over 16 amino acids. Germline CDR1 reads LNHDA; CDR2 reads SQIVND (reference sequence). V was cut by 2 bases and J by 5 bases, with 15 bases left in between. The CDR3 spells CASSIFEGAGTGELFF. CDR3 in DNA: TGTGCCAGTAGTATATTCGAGGGCGCAGGGACCGGGGAGCTGTTTTTT.

The J gene is TRBJ1-1, the V gene TRBV29-1; perhaps TRBD1 as D (6 bases). The CDR3 extends over 11 amino acids. CDR1 SQVTM and CDR2 ANQGSEA come from the germline V gene. V lost 6 bases to trimming and J lost 8 bases, with 13 bases between them. For the CDR3, the DNA is TGCAGCGTGCTGACAGGCGGGGAAGCTTTCTTT. As protein: CSVLTGGEAFF. Combining the CDR3 with reference TRBV29-1 and TRBJ1-1 gives the whole variable domain SAVISQKPSRDICQRGTSLTIQCQVDSQVTMMFWYRQQPGQSLTLIATANQGSEATYESGFVIDKFPISRPNLTFSTLTVSNMSPEDSSIYLCSVLTGGEAFFGQGTRLTVV.

V usage is TRBV5-4 and J usage is TRBJ2-2, with D uncertain. The length of the CDR3 is 13 residues. Trimming left V 0 bases short and J 5 bases short, with 5 bases between. Germline V lookup: CDR1 SGHNT, CDR2 YYREEE (reference sequence). CDR3 coding DNA: TGTGCCAGCAGCTTGGGCCCAACCGGGGAGCTGTTTTTT. Its protein product is CASSLGPTGELFF. The full variable domain, its missing parts supplied by reference TRBV5-4 and TRBJ2-2, is ETGVTQSPTHLIKTRGQQVTLRCSSQSGHNTVSWYQQALGQGPQFIFQYYREEENGRGNFPPRFSGLQFPNYSSELNVNALELDDSALYLCASSLGPTGELFFGEGSRLTVL.

This clone showed up just once. This chain connects TRBV6-6 to TRBJ2-7; 9 positions agree with TRBD1. The CDR3 totals 15 residues. CDR1 and CDR2 (germline): MNHNY, SVGAGI (reference sequence). Trimming at V came to 0 bases and at J to 3 bases, leaving 3 bases not matched to a gene. As DNA, the CDR3 is TGTGCCAGCAGTTACTCAGGGACAGGGATCTACGAGCAGTACTTC. This encodes CASSYSGTGIYEQYF.

J is TRBJ1-4 and V is TRBV5-1; D is unclear. This CDR3 is 13 amino acids long. Germline V lookup: CDR1 SGHRS, CDR2 YFSETQ. V was trimmed by 0 bases and J by 7 bases, leaving 7 bases between them. The CDR3 spells CASSLERPEKLFF. The CDR3 nucleotides are TGCGCCAGCAGCTTGGAACGGCCTGAAAAACTGTTTTTT. Variable domain in full (rest from reference TRBV5-1 and TRBJ1-4): KAGVTQTPRYLIKTRGQQVTLSCSPISGHRSVSWYQQTPGQGLQFLFEYFSETQRNKGNFPGRFSGRQFSNSRSEMNVSTLELGDSALYLCASSLERPEKLFFGSGTQLSVL.

The rearrangement uses TRBV28 and TRBJ1-3; D unresolved. This CDR3 is 12 amino acids long. The V gene's germline CDR1 is MDHEN and CDR2 SYDVKM. V was cut by 6 bases and J by 6 bases, with 9 bases left in between. The CDR3 DNA reads as TGTGCCAGCAGAGCCCAGTCAAACACCATATATTTT. As protein: CASRAQSNTIYF.

V gene TRBV19 combines with J gene TRBJ2-1; possible D gene TRBD2, 5 bases. The CDR3 is 13 residues long. The germline gives CDR1 LNHDA, CDR2 SQIVND (reference sequence). V gave up 6 bases and J gave up 3 bases, with 9 bases separating them. The DNA for the CDR3 is TGTGCCAGTAGACCCCGGGGCTACAATGAGCAGTTCTTC. It specifies CASRPRGYNEQFF.

The chain employs TRBV28 and TRBJ1-1, with D unresolved. Deletions cut 3 bases from V and 5 bases from J, with 4 bases between. Germline V lookup: CDR1 MDHEN, CDR2 SYDVKM. This CDR3 region has 11 residues. The CDR3 DNA sequence: TGTGCCAGCAGTTTGGATACTGAAGCTTTCTTT. Residues: CASSLDTEAFF.

The chain uses TRBV5-1 and TRBJ1-1; 8 positions match TRBD1. CDR3 length equals 14 residues. After removal of 6 bases from V and 5 bases from J, the junction contained 9 bases not matched to a gene. Per germline, CDR1 SGHRS and CDR2 YFSETQ. The CDR3 DNA reads TGCGCCAGCACCGATACAGGGGGTATAACTGAAGCTTTCTTT. It specifies CASTDTGGITEAFF.

The chain links TRBV7-2 to TRBJ1-6; D gene ambiguous. Germline CDR1 and CDR2: SGHTA and FQGNSA. The CDR3 spans 15 residues. The germline V and J ends were trimmed by 1 base and 8 bases, with 12 bases remaining between them. Written as DNA, the CDR3 is TGTGCCAGCAGCTTAGGACCAGGTTTTTATTCACCCCTCCACTTT. It codes for CASSLGPGFYSPLHF.

The rearrangement joins TRBV19 to TRBJ1-2, with D possibly matching TRBD1 (5 bases). The germline V gene encodes CDR1 LNHDA and CDR2 SQIVND (reference sequence). This CDR3 is built from 15 residues. V lost 6 bases and J 3 bases, leaving 17 bases between the germline ends. The CDR3 loop reads CASRSFPGRHYGYTF. CDR3 DNA: TGTGCCAGTAGATCATTTCCGGGACGCCACTATGGCTACACCTTC.

The chain uses TRBV4-2 and TRBJ1-2; possibly TRBD1 for D (6 bases). V lost 4 bases, J lost 8 bases, and 20 bases lay in between. This CDR3 spans 15 amino acids. Germline V CDR1 and CDR2: LGHNA, YNFKEQ. CDR3 region: CASSPAGAGLGGYTF. The CDR3 DNA follows: TGTGCCAGCAGCCCGGCAGGGGCGGGCCTCGGGGGCTACACCTTC.